The entry that follows covers one T cell receptor (beta chain) sequence. A junction boundary mismatches the germline segment, possibly from a read error. This specimen comes from a study of prognosis after radiotherapy for stage I lung cancer. Overall study: Over 11 patients presented with newly diagnosed primary stage I lung tumors, and roughly 5 carried oligometastatic NSCLC following surgical resection of the primary tumor.

Amplicons of TCR beta CDR3 were generated from genomic DNA by two-round multiplex PCR. The use of primers specific to each TRBV and TRBJ gene characterized first-round PCR. TCRdb re-called the multiplex PCR reads through MiXCR, storing one row per CDR3 protein. The sample includes some 38,000 distinct CDR3 sequences, about 24% of them seen just once. Peripheral blood samples of roughly 5.9 milliliters were drawn at each of two time points. The CDR3 extends over 13 amino acids. Germline assignment: CDR1 DFQATT and CDR2 SNEGSKA (reference sequence). The starting material was PBMCs, obtained before or after stereotactic body radiation therapy (not recorded which). This chain connects TRBV20-1 to TRBJ2-6; TRBD2 is a possible D gene (6 bases). The receptor comes from a donor aged 50 or older with non-small cell lung cancer. CDR3 nucleotide sequence: TGCGGTGCTCGGGGGACTGGGGCCAACGTCCTGACTTTC. Translated: CGARGTGANVLTF.